This T cell receptor (beta chain) was obtained from a study of siplizumab effects on memory and regulatory T cells. Findings and caveats of the study: Greater diversity than memory cells seemed evident in naive T cells, which also appeared to be major alloresponse contributors.

Trimming took 5 bases from V and 4 from J; bases not matched to a gene: 6. The CDR3 is 14 residues long. CDR1 is SGHNT and CDR2 is YENEEA in the germline V gene. Comments on this clone: What it binds is unknown.

The protocol was immunoSEQ multiplex PCR, while the TCRdb copy is restricted to in-frame clones and leaves out a portion. The table lists 100,000 or so clones, 91% of them singletons. V gene TRBV11-3 combines with J gene TRBJ2-3; TRBD1 aligns across 7 bases. The sequencing sample was made of CD4+ T cells sorted from blood. The receptor was derived from a human donor in good health. Some clones in this sample may be carry-over from other donors' samples. CDR3 nucleotides: TGTGCCAGCAGCCAACAGGGGATCGCAGATACGCAGTATTTT. It yields the protein CASSQQGIADTQYF.